The 13 T cell receptor beta chains below all came from one sample that was sequenced in a study of vaccination effects on CD4 cells after COVID-19. TCRdb's copy holds only in-frame clones and misses some; the assay was immunoSEQ multiplex PCR. The table includes approximately 12,000 clones, approximately 71% detected once. These TCRs are of unknown antigen specificity. Antigen-specific CD4+ T cells expanded by the ViraFEST assay with viral peptide pools were then sequenced. CD4+ T cells were isolated after 10 days of culture. Two doses of either BNT162b2 or mRNA-1273 were given to each participant. This specimen consisted of CD4+ T cells from PBMCs cultured with SARS-CoV-2 spike peptides, obtained after COVID-19 vaccination. The source of these receptors is a human donor who received a COVID-19 vaccine.

The genes are TRBV4-1 and TRBJ1-4, with D tentatively TRBD1 (6 bases). Germline V gene sequence: CDR1 MGHRA, CDR2 YSYEKL. V was trimmed by 5 bases and J by 0 bases, leaving 10 bases between them. The CDR3 is 15 residues long. The CDR3: CASSVRTATNEKLFF. In nucleotides, the CDR3 is TGCGCCAGCAGCGTCCGGACAGCAACTAATGAAAAACTGTTTTTT.

V is TRBV5-1 and J is TRBJ2-1; 10 bases fit TRBD2. V shed 6 bases, J shed 4 bases, and the junction held 7 bases outside the gene matches. The length of the CDR3 is 15 residues. Germline CDR1 is SGHRS and CDR2 is YFSETQ. CDR3 region: CASTQAGGSYNEQFF. CDR3 sequence (DNA): TGCGCCAGCACCCAAGCGGGAGGGTCTTACAATGAGCAGTTCTTC.

The chain combines TRBV5-6 with TRBJ1-5; unclear D gene. In germline, CDR1 is SGHDT, CDR2 YYEEEE. The CDR3 extends over 18 amino acids. V lost 1 base, J lost 0 bases, and 17 bases lay in between. This CDR3 reads CASSLKQQALYSNQPQHF. CDR3 bases: TGTGCCAGCAGCTTGAAACAGCAAGCCCTCTATAGCAATCAGCCCCAGCATTTT.

This clone appeared a single time. The rearrangement joins TRBV7-2 to TRBJ1-2; D perhaps matches TRBD1 (5 bases). CDR1 is SGHTA and CDR2 is FQGNSA in the germline V gene. The CDR3 has 15 amino acids. Trimming took 3 bases from V and 2 from J, leaving 13 bases between them. The DNA for the CDR3 is TGTGCCAGCAGCTTCACCGTGGACAAGAACTATGGCTACACCTTC. Translation: CASSFTVDKNYGYTF.

CDR3 sequence reads: CASSPVLDNYEQYF. DNA of the CDR3: TGTGCCAGCTCCCCCGTCTTAGACAACTACGAGCAGTACTTC. The genes are TRBV18 and TRBJ2-7; D not certain. The CDR3 extends over 14 amino acids. The V and J ends lost 6 bases and 3 bases respectively, with 15 bases between them. Germline assignment: CDR1 KGHSH and CDR2 LQKENI.

The CDR3 sequence is CASSQSAGTGSYEQYF. In DNA form, the CDR3 reads TGTGCCAGCAGTCAGAGCGCCGGGACAGGGTCCTACGAGCAGTACTTC. This chain joins TRBV3-1 (or the pseudogene TRBV3-2) and TRBJ2-7, with TRBD1 matching 9 bases. V dropped 6 bases and J dropped 1; count of bases not matched to a gene: 10. The germline V gene has CDR1 LGHDT and CDR2 YNNKEL (reference sequence). This CDR3 region has 16 residues.

The J gene is TRBJ2-5, the V gene TRBV11-3; D perhaps matches TRBD2 (6 bases). Germline V gene lookup returns CDR1 SGHNT and CDR2 YENEEA. V was shortened by 5 bases and J by 5 bases, with 15 bases between the two germline ends. The CDR3 runs to 14 residues. As DNA, the CDR3 is TGTGCCAGCAGCCCCGCCCGGGGGAGTGAGACCCAGTACTTC. Protein: CASSPARGSETQYF.

The chain combines TRBV2 with TRBJ1-6; D remains unclear. Trimming took off 6 bases at V and 0 bases at J, with 12 bases between the two ends. In germline, CDR1 is SNHLY, CDR2 FYNNEI. This CDR3 spans 16 amino acids. The CDR3 sequence: CASSPGLSSYNSPLHF. Written as DNA, the CDR3 is TGTGCCAGCAGCCCCGGACTCAGCTCCTATAATTCACCCCTCCACTTT.

The V gene is TRBV2, the J gene TRBJ1-5; D gene unclear. The CDR3 is made up of 13 amino acids. CDR1 is SNHLY, CDR2 FYNNEI, per germline. Trimming shortened V by 3 bases and J by 7 bases, and 10 bases separated the two germline ends. DNA of the CDR3: TGTGCCAGCAGTGAGATAGGGAAGCAGCCCCAGCATTTT. Protein: CASSEIGKQPQHF.

This chain uses TRBV30 with TRBJ1-1; D is uncertain. CDR1 GTSNPN and CDR2 SVGIG come from the germline V gene (reference sequence). The CDR3 totals 11 residues. V was cut by 3 bases and J by 3 bases, with 5 bases left in between. CDR3 protein: CAWRADTEAFF. The CDR3 region has the DNA TGTGCCTGGAGAGCGGACACTGAAGCTTTCTTT.

This clone was found once. The chain links TRBV5-1 to TRBJ2-5; 11 bases map to TRBD2. J lost 1 base, V lost 0 bases, and 2 bases had no gene match. Per germline, CDR1 SGHRS and CDR2 YFSETQ. There are 16 residues in the CDR3. CDR3 sequence: CASSLALAGAQETQYF. CDR3 nucleotides: TGCGCCAGCAGCTTGGCACTAGCGGGAGCCCAAGAGACCCAGTACTTC.

This clone has a handful of counts. The J gene is TRBJ2-2, the V gene TRBV5-1; a weak D match, TRBD1 (6 bases). Trimming removed 2 bases at V and 6 bases at J, with 8 bases between. The CDR3 extends over 13 amino acids. CDR1 is SGHRS and CDR2 is YFSETQ in the germline V gene. In DNA, the CDR3 is TGCGCCAGCAGCTTTGGACAGCCCGGGGAGCTGTTTTTT. It encodes CASSFGQPGELFF. The whole variable domain, remainder taken from reference TRBV5-1 and TRBJ2-2, is KAGVTQTPRYLIKTRGQQVTLSCSPISGHRSVSWYQQTPGQGLQFLFEYFSETQRNKGNFPGRFSGRQFSNSRSEMNVSTLELGDSALYLCASSFGQPGELFFGEGSRLTVL.

The chain combines TRBV11-1 with TRBJ2-5; D might be TRBD1 (6 bases). The V end was cut by 1 base, the J end by 5 bases, with 14 bases between. The germline gives CDR1 SGHAT, CDR2 FQDESV (reference sequence). The CDR3 covers 15 residues. The DNA of the CDR3 is TGTGCCAGCAGCTTAGACACAGGGTTTAAGGAGACCCAGTACTTC. Its translation is CASSLDTGFKETQYF.